Each of the 20 T cell receptor beta chains below was sequenced from the same sample in a study of cytomegalovirus exposure and HLA in healthy donors. The PCR had 60 Vbeta and 13 Jbeta primers. Generated by immunoSEQ multiplex PCR, the TCRdb table keeps only in-frame clones and is missing some. The repertoire consists of about 130,000 clones, with 75% to 85% occurring once and the leading ten covering 1%. The sample was PBMCs. These receptor sequences come from a man aged 35 to 55 in good health and CMV-seronegative.

This rearrangement joins TRBV5-1 to TRBJ2-7; TRBD1 agrees at 11 bases. CDR1 is SGHRS, CDR2 YFSETQ, per germline. The CDR3 contains 13 residues. V trimming: 4 bases; J trimming: 6 bases; junction bases outside the gene matches: 3. CDR3 in amino acids: CASSPGTGGEQYF. The CDR3 DNA is TGCGCCAGCAGCCCGGGGACAGGGGGCGAGCAGTACTTC.

V usage is TRBV5-1 and J usage is TRBJ1-1, with TRBD1 identical over 7 bases. V shed 4 bases and J 5 bases; nucleotides not matched to a gene: 5. Germline V gives CDR1 SGHRS, CDR2 YFSETQ. This CDR3 region has 13 residues. The CDR3 DNA reads as TGCGCCAGCAGCGTTGGGACAGATACTGAAGCTTTCTTT. This codes for CASSVGTDTEAFF. The complete variable domain, with remaining parts taken from reference TRBV5-1 and TRBJ1-1, reads KAGVTQTPRYLIKTRGQQVTLSCSPISGHRSVSWYQQTPGQGLQFLFEYFSETQRNKGNFPGRFSGRQFSNSRSEMNVSTLELGDSALYLCASSVGTDTEAFFGQGTRLTVV.

The J gene is TRBJ2-7, the V gene TRBV28; possible D gene TRBD2, 6 bases. V was cut by 1 base and J by 5 bases, with 12 bases left in between. The CDR3 totals 14 residues. Germline CDR1 and CDR2: MDHEN and SYDVKM. CDR3 DNA sequence: TGTGCCAGCAGTTTATACGGGAGCGGTGACGAGCAGTACTTC. It yields the protein CASSLYGSGDEQYF.

The genes are TRBV4-1 and TRBJ2-1; D ambiguous. Trimming removed 1 base at V and 0 bases at J, with 13 bases between. The CDR3 covers 17 residues. Germline assignment: CDR1 MGHRA and CDR2 YSYEKL. The CDR3 DNA sequence: TGCGCCAGCAGCCAAGGTGAAGCGTTTAGCTCCTACAATGAGCAGTTCTTC. Translation: CASSQGEAFSSYNEQFF.

CDR3 coding DNA: TGTGCCAGTAATCTCCGGGACATCGGGTTTCAGCCCCAGCATTTT. This gives the protein CASNLRDIGFQPQHF. The rearrangement joins TRBV19 to TRBJ1-5; D is possibly TRBD1 (6 bases). V lost 7 bases, J lost 6 bases, and 19 bases lay in between. This CDR3 contains 15 residues. Germline CDR1 and CDR2: LNHDA and SQIVND (reference sequence).

The chain couples TRBV27 to TRBJ2-7; TRBD2 agrees at 10 bases. The germline V gene encodes CDR1 MNHEY and CDR2 SMNVEV (reference sequence). The J segment lost 3 bases and the V segment lost 3 bases, leaving 5 bases of the junction unmatched. There are 15 residues in the CDR3. For the CDR3, the DNA is TGTGCCAGCAGTTTTTCTAGCGGGAGTCTCTACGAGCAGTACTTC. Its protein is CASSFSSGSLYEQYF.

The chain joins TRBV14 to TRBJ2-7; D is unresolved. CDR3 length: 12 residues. The V gene's germline CDR1 is SGHDN and CDR2 FVKESK. V was shortened by 4 bases and J by 2 bases, with 6 bases between the two germline ends. The CDR3 nucleotides read TGTGCCAGCAGCCTCAGTCCCTACGAGCAGTACTTC. As protein: CASSLSPYEQYF.

The gene calls are TRBV30 and TRBJ1-1, with a possible D match to TRBD1 (5 bases). Germline CDR1 is GTSNPN and CDR2 is SVGIG (reference sequence). This CDR3 is 13 amino acids long. Trimming took off 3 bases at V and 4 bases at J, with 12 bases between the two ends. The CDR3 sequence is CAWRGGWATEAFF. CDR3 DNA sequence: TGTGCCTGGAGGGGGGGTTGGGCCACTGAAGCTTTCTTT.

As to this clone: The junction departs from germline at one end; a sequencing error may be responsible. The rearrangement uses TRBV27 and TRBJ2-7; TRBD2 aligns across 8 bases. Germline V CDR1 and CDR2: MNHEY, SMNVEV (reference sequence). This CDR3 has 15 residues. The CDR3 DNA reads as TGTGCCAGCAGTTTATCCTCGGGAGGGCCGGTGGGGCTCTCCTTC. Amino acid sequence: CASSLSSGGPVGLSF.

This chain joins TRBV28 and TRBJ2-2; TRBD2 matches 14 bases. The CDR3 has 15 residues. CDR1 MDHEN and CDR2 SYDVKM come from the germline V gene. V trimming: 8 bases; J trimming: 6 bases; junction bases outside the gene matches: 5. CDR3 amino acids: CASGLTSGRAGELFF. For the CDR3, the DNA is TGTGCCAGCGGATTGACTAGCGGGAGGGCCGGGGAGCTGTTTTTT.

A single count supports this clone. The chain links TRBV11-1 to TRBJ2-7, with unresolved D. Trimming cost V 5 bases and J 4 bases, with 15 bases left between them. The germline V gene has CDR1 SGHAT and CDR2 FQDESV (reference sequence). This CDR3 has 14 amino acids. Written as DNA, the CDR3 is TGTGCCAGCAGCCTGATGACAAGCACTTACGAGCAGTACTTC. Its translation is CASSLMTSTYEQYF.

This clone was observed a few times. The chain combines TRBV7-2 with TRBJ2-7; no reliable D call. Germline CDR1 SGHTA, CDR2 FQGNSA. Trimming left V 1 base short and J 7 bases short, with 17 bases between. The CDR3 length is 15 residues. The CDR3 coding sequence is TGTGCCAGCAGCTTAGTATCAGCAATCACTACGGAGCAGTACTTC. Its translation: CASSLVSAITTEQYF.

This chain links TRBV5-4 with TRBJ2-7, with D maybe TRBD2 (5 bases). Germline CDR1 and CDR2: SGHNT and YYREEE (reference sequence). V dropped 4 bases and J dropped 2 bases, with 19 bases sitting between them. This CDR3 comprises 16 residues. The CDR3 region has the DNA TGTGCCAGCAGCCAAGGAGCGAGCGGCGTCACCTACGAGCAGTACTTC. It codes for CASSQGASGVTYEQYF.

V gene TRBV6-1 combines with J gene TRBJ1-4, with TRBD1 as a possible D gene (5 bases). CDR1 and CDR2 (germline): MNHNS, SASEGT. Deletions cut 8 bases from V and 1 base from J, with 11 bases between. This CDR3 has 14 residues. The CDR3 spells CASGAGGTNEKLFF. CDR3 DNA: TGTGCCAGCGGCGCGGGGGGAACTAATGAAAAACTGTTTTTT.

V usage is TRBV28 and J usage is TRBJ1-2; D is undetermined. Per germline, CDR1 MDHEN and CDR2 SYDVKM. Trimming took off 6 bases at V and 2 bases at J, with 4 bases between the two ends. CDR3 length: 11 residues. This CDR3 is CASRINYGYTF. DNA of the CDR3: TGTGCCAGCAGAATAAACTATGGCTACACCTTC.

Remarks on this clone: Other DNA variants within this sample encode the same CDR3. The chain links TRBV5-1 to TRBJ2-5, with a possible D match to TRBD1 (5 bases). V was pared by 1 base and J by 5 bases, with 6 bases between. The germline gives CDR1 SGHRS, CDR2 YFSETQ. CDR3 length: 12 residues. For the CDR3, the DNA is TGCGCCAGCAGCTTGCCAGGGGAGACCCAGTACTTC. Residues: CASSLPGETQYF.

This chain connects TRBV5-1 to TRBJ2-7, with a tentative D call TRBD1 (5 bases). The CDR3 has 11 amino acids. The V gene's germline CDR1 is SGHRS and CDR2 YFSETQ. V was pared by 4 bases and J by 4 bases, with 6 bases between. CDR3 bases: TGCGCCAGCAGCCCAGGGTACGAGCAGTACTTC. Translated, it gives CASSPGYEQYF.

V usage is TRBV18 and J usage is TRBJ2-5, with no clear D. Germline CDR1 is KGHSH and CDR2 is LQKENI. CDR3 size: 14 residues. V lost 3 bases, J lost 2 bases, and 10 bases lay in between. The DNA of the CDR3 is TGTGCCAGCTCACCCCGGGTGCAACAAGAGACCCAGTACTTC. Its translation is CASSPRVQQETQYF.

This sequence joins TRBV6-1 and TRBJ1-1, with D perhaps matching TRBD1 (5 bases). CDR1 is MNHNS and CDR2 is SASEGT in the germline V gene. The CDR3 runs 14 residues. V lost 3 bases and J 1 base, leaving 9 bases between the germline ends. The CDR3, as DNA: TGTGCCAGCAGTGATCCAGGGTCGAACACTGAAGCTTTCTTT. Amino acids: CASSDPGSNTEAFF.

Note on this clone: Other DNA sequences in this specimen translate into the identical CDR3. The chain has TRBV18 and TRBJ2-5, with unresolved D. The germline V gene encodes CDR1 KGHSH and CDR2 LQKENI. The CDR3 spans 12 residues. V lost 1 base to trimming and J lost 5 bases, with 5 bases between them. The CDR3 region has the DNA TGTGCCAGCTCACCACAACAGGAGACCCAGTACTTC. This gives the protein CASSPQQETQYF.